The present T cell receptor (beta chain) was sequenced within a study of blood T cells in healthy people across ages. PCR was performed a second time for about 7 to 12 cycles using a sample-barcoded 5' primer and a J-beta primer mix. Each cDNA molecule was tagged by a template-switch adaptor with 12 random nucleotides. The study obtained at least 2.5 million CDR3-containing paired-end reads from every sample. TCRdb passed the 5' RACE reads through MiXCR, listing each CDR3 protein once. The profile covers 1.2 million to 1.5 million distinct CDR3 sequences, with around two fifths appearing a single time and roughly 7.9% taken by the ten largest. J lost 3 bases, V lost 6 bases, and 4 bases had no gene match. The CDR3 contains 13 residues. Germline lookup yields CDR1 MNHNY and CDR2 SVGAGI (reference sequence).

This receptor was identified in a woman aged 18-29 years in good health. Sequencing was done on a sample of blood. This chain uses TRBV6-6 with TRBJ1-1, with TRBD1 matching over 7 bases. CDR3 sequence: CASRRGQDTEAFF. In DNA, the CDR3 is TGTGCCAGCAGGAGGGGGCAGGACACTGAAGCTTTCTTT.